The clone carrying this T cell receptor beta chain was found a few times. Its antigen remains unidentified. This entry is derived from a study of blood T cells in healthy people across ages. Study-level points and caveats: Diversity was higher, and naive CD4+ cells more numerous, in long-lived donors than in aged donors.

The CDR3 contains 17 residues. V shed 5 bases, J shed 1 base, and the junction held 8 bases outside the gene matches. Germline values: CDR1 MNHEY, CDR2 SMNVEV (reference sequence). A second roughly 6 to 12 cycle PCR used barcoded and J-beta primers. TCRdb reanalysed the 5' RACE reads using MiXCR and keeps one entry per CDR3 protein. This table holds 450,000 to 650,000 distinct CDR3 sequences, approximately 25% found once. The data also belong to a second study, concerning T cells of mothers and their children. That study adds: Several million TCR beta reads per child versus over 8 million per mother.

This clonotype originated in a boy under 18 in good health. Sequenced sample: blood. This rearrangement joins TRBV27 to TRBJ2-7, with 13 nucleotides matching TRBD2. As DNA, the CDR3 is TGTGCCAGCAGTCTCTCGACTAGCGGGGGGTCTTCCTACGAGCAGTACTTC. It yields the protein CASSLSTSGGSSYEQYF.